These T cell receptor beta chains were read from a single sample in a study of blood T cells in healthy people across ages. TCRdb used MiXCR to reprocess the 5' RACE reads, holding one entry per CDR3 protein. The repertoire consists of hundreds of thousands of distinct CDR3 sequences, with 25% to 30% occurring once and the leading ten covering roughly 14%. The sequencing input was blood. The source of these receptors is a woman aged 80 or over in good health. Both conserved end residues are part of each CDR3. The D gene is left open where the match is weak. Expanded clones get a size class; other rows say once, few or many, or leave the size out.

d_call	clone_size	v_call	j_call	cdr3_nt	cdr3_aa
TRBD1	few	TRBV20-1	TRBJ2-1	TGCAGTGCTAACAAGCAGGGGGCAGTGGGCATTGAGCAGTTCTTC	CSANKQGAVGIEQFF
TRBD1	many	TRBV25-1	TRBJ1-1	TGTGCCAGCAGTGAATTCAGGGGGTACACTGAAGCTTTCTTT	CASSEFRGYTEAFF
-	few	TRBV5-1	TRBJ1-1	TGCGCCAGCAGCCCAGCGCGACAGATGAACACTGAAGCTTTCTTT	CASSPARQMNTEAFF
TRBD2	many	TRBV20-1	TRBJ2-5	TGCAGTGCTGCGGGGGGGCCTGCAGAGACCCAGTACTTC	CSAAGGPAETQYF
-	-	TRBV7-9	TRBJ1-5	TGTGCCAGCAGCTCCGACCAGTCGGGTCAGCCCCAGCATTTT	CASSSDQSGQPQHF
TRBD2	-	TRBV20-1	TRBJ2-7	TGCAGTGCTTGGGGGGGGAGGGCCTCCTACGAGCAGTACTTC	CSAWGGRASYEQYF
TRBD1	-	TRBV12-3/TRBV12-4	TRBJ1-1	TGTGCCAGCAGCCGTCCCGGGACAGCCCACACTGAAGCTTTCTTT	CASSRPGTAHTEAFF
TRBD2	-	TRBV12-3/TRBV12-4	TRBJ2-2	TGTGCCAGCCGATCCTTCACGCGGGGGGGCACCGGGGAGCTGTTTTTT	CASRSFTRGGTGELFF
TRBD1	few	TRBV7-8	TRBJ1-6	TGTGCCAGCAGCTTAGTGGCGACAGGGACGGGTTCACCCCTCCACTTT	CASSLVATGTGSPLHF
TRBD1	many	TRBV3-1	TRBJ1-4	TGTGCCAGCAGCCAAGAGAGACAGGGGGTTCGGGATGAAAAACTGTTTTTT	CASSQERQGVRDEKLFF
-	many	TRBV7-2	TRBJ2-4	TGTGCCAGCAGCTTACAGGCCAAAAACATTCAGTACTTC	CASSLQAKNIQYF
-	-	TRBV5-1	TRBJ1-1	TGCGCCAGCAGCAAAGGGGAATGGCAGGTGGCCACTGAAGCTTTCTTT	CASSKGEWQVATEAFF
TRBD2	-	TRBV7-8	TRBJ2-3	TGTGCCAGCAGCTTAGTGGGGGGACTAGAGGATACGCAGTATTTT	CASSLVGGLEDTQYF
-	few	TRBV18	TRBJ1-2	TGTGCCAGCTCACCACCGGCCACGGGTTATGGCTACACCTTC	CASSPPATGYGYTF
TRBD2	-	TRBV7-2	TRBJ2-3	TGTGCCAGCAGCTTAGGCGGGGGGACCTTTGGAGATACGCAGTATTTT	CASSLGGGTFGDTQYF
-	many	TRBV3-1	TRBJ1-2	TGTGCCAGCAGCCAAAAAGGAGGGTCTGGCTACACCTTC	CASSQKGGSGYTF
-	-	TRBV20-1	TRBJ1-3	TGCAGTGCTGGCAGGGGCTCTGGAAACACCATATATTTT	CSAGRGSGNTIYF
TRBD1	-	TRBV30	TRBJ2-3	TGTGCCTGGAACTCAAGGACAGGAAACACAGATACGCAGTATTTT	CAWNSRTGNTDTQYF
TRBD2	many	TRBV20-1	TRBJ2-5	TGCAGCTCCATCGGGAGGAGTCGGCAAGAGACCCAGTACTTC	CSSIGRSRQETQYF
-	-	TRBV7-2	TRBJ2-7	TGTGCCAGCAGGAACGGGGGGCCACTCTCCTACGAGCAGTACTTC	CASRNGGPLSYEQYF
-	-	TRBV6-5	TRBJ2-7	TGTGCCAGCACCCTACTCGGGTTCTACGAGCAGTACTTC	CASTLLGFYEQYF
-	many	TRBV10-3	TRBJ2-7	TGTGCCATCACCTCTTTTGGGCTGGAGCAGTACTTC	CAITSFGLEQYF
-	-	TRBV5-1	TRBJ1-2	TGCGCCAGCGGCCTCACGCAGGATGGCTACACCTTC	CASGLTQDGYTF
TRBD1	many	TRBV7-2	TRBJ2-5	TGTGCCAGCAGCTACTCCGGGACAGGGGGCACGTTGAAGACCCAGTACTTC	CASSYSGTGGTLKTQYF
-	-	TRBV6-2/TRBV6-3	TRBJ2-3	TGTGCCAGCAGCGCCCGGGACGAGGTAGATACGCAGTATTTT	CASSARDEVDTQYF
TRBD2	-	TRBV4-3	TRBJ2-7	TGCGCCAGCAGCCAAGATCTAGCGGGAGGGCTCCTCTCCTACGAGCAGTACTTC	CASSQDLAGGLLSYEQYF
TRBD1	many	TRBV12-3/TRBV12-4	TRBJ2-1	TGTGCCAGCAGTTTCGGGACAGCCATCTACAATGAGCAGTTCTTC	CASSFGTAIYNEQFF
-	many	TRBV5-1	TRBJ1-1	TGCGCCAGCAGCTTGGGCCCCCTCCATGGTGAAGCTTTCTTT	CASSLGPLHGEAFF
TRBD2	many	TRBV7-2	TRBJ2-7	TGTGCCAGCAGCTCCCCGGGGGGGGTGAAGCAGTACTTC	CASSSPGGVKQYF
-	many	TRBV2	TRBJ2-1	TGTGCCAGCAGTGAGGTCCTAGTGGGAAATGAGCAGTTCTTC	CASSEVLVGNEQFF
-	-	TRBV5-6	TRBJ2-7	TGTGCCAGCGCTGTTTGGGGCCGAAATGAGCAGTACTTC	CASAVWGRNEQYF
-	many	TRBV4-3	TRBJ1-5	TGCGCCAGCAGCCACGAAATCGTGTCTGGCAATCAGCCCCAGCATTTT	CASSHEIVSGNQPQHF
-	many	TRBV6-5	TRBJ2-5	TGTGCCACTCGGGACTTCAAAGAGACCCAGTACTTC	CATRDFKETQYF
TRBD1	-	TRBV6-2/TRBV6-3	TRBJ1-5	TGTGCCAGCAGCCCTCGAGGACAGGGAAGGGGCAATCAGCCCCAGCATTTT	CASSPRGQGRGNQPQHF
-	-	TRBV7-2	TRBJ2-5	TGTGCCAGCAGTTTAGCGGTCGGTAGCGATGAGCAGTACTTC	CASSLAVGSDEQYF
TRBD2	many	TRBV7-2	TRBJ2-3	TGTGCCAGCAGCTTGCGGACTAGCGGGGGACCCACAGATACGCAGTATTTT	CASSLRTSGGPTDTQYF
-	-	TRBV18	TRBJ2-5	TGTGCCAGCTCACCAGGGCTGAAACAAGAGACCCAGTACTTC	CASSPGLKQETQYF
-	-	TRBV6-5	TRBJ2-3	TGTGCCAGCAGATTACGAGCATTTCTGACAGATACGCAGTATTTT	CASRLRAFLTDTQYF
-	many	TRBV30	TRBJ1-1	TGTGCCTGGAGTCAACCTGGGAGGACTGAAGCTTTCTTT	CAWSQPGRTEAFF
-	many	TRBV2	TRBJ1-2	TGTGCCAGCAGAAGTGGAACGGGGAGTAACTATGGCTACACCTTC	CASRSGTGSNYGYTF
TRBD1	many	TRBV20-1	TRBJ2-7	TGCAGTGCTGCCGGGACAGGGGGAACCTACGAGCAGTACTTC	CSAAGTGGTYEQYF
TRBD1	few	TRBV30	TRBJ1-5	TGTGCCTGGACCGACAGGGGAGATCAGCCCCAGCATTTT	CAWTDRGDQPQHF
-	-	TRBV7-3	TRBJ1-3	TGTGCCAGCAGCCCCAGACCCTCCGACACCATATATTTT	CASSPRPSDTIYF
-	-	TRBV10-3	TRBJ1-2	TGTGCCATCAGTTACCAGGCCTCAATAGGCTACACCTTC	CAISYQASIGYTF
TRBD2	many	TRBV7-2	TRBJ2-3	TGTGCCAGCAGCCCACGGATCTTAGCGGGAGATACGCAGTATTTT	CASSPRILAGDTQYF
TRBD2	many	TRBV3-1	TRBJ2-7	TGTGCCAGCAGCCCCCACTCTAGCGGGGCTACCTACGAGCAGTACTTC	CASSPHSSGATYEQYF
-	many	TRBV20-1	TRBJ2-5	TGCAGTGCTAGAGGGCTAGGGGGGAGAGAGACCCAGTACTTC	CSARGLGGRETQYF
TRBD1	-	TRBV5-1	TRBJ1-5	TGCACCAGCAGCCCAGGACAGGGGGGGAATCAGCCCCAGCATTTT	CTSSPGQGGNQPQHF
-	-	TRBV4-1	TRBJ1-5	TGCGCCAGCAGCCAAGAAGCAGGAAGCAATCAGCCCCAGCATTTT	CASSQEAGSNQPQHF
-	few	TRBV20-1	TRBJ1-5	TGCAGTGCTAGAGAATGGAGGGGGAAGGAGCCCCAGCATTTT	CSAREWRGKEPQHF
TRBD1	many	TRBV6-1	TRBJ2-7	TGTGCCAGCAGTGAAATAAGGGACAGCAGGCGGTACTTC	CASSEIRDSRRYF
-	many	TRBV7-9	TRBJ2-1	TGTGCCAGCAGCCTCAGGGAATTCAGTGAGCAGTTCTTC	CASSLREFSEQFF
-	many	TRBV5-1	TRBJ1-1	TGCGCCAGCAGCCTGGGCAGGGCTTTGAAGTCTGAAGCTTTCTTT	CASSLGRALKSEAFF
TRBD2	-	TRBV20-1	TRBJ2-1	TGCAGTGCTCCTCATAGCGGGGGGGCGTACAATGAGCAGTTCTTC	CSAPHSGGAYNEQFF
TRBD1	-	TRBV30	TRBJ2-2	TGTGCCTGGAGAAGGGGACAGGGGACGAACACCGGGGAGCTGTTTTTT	CAWRRGQGTNTGELFF
-	many	TRBV5-1	TRBJ1-4	TGCGCCAGCAGGGAGGGAACTAATGAAAAACTGTTTTTT	CASREGTNEKLFF
TRBD2	many	TRBV20-1	TRBJ2-1	TGCAGTGCTAATACGGGGGGGTACAATGAGCAGTTCTTC	CSANTGGYNEQFF
TRBD2	many	TRBV9	TRBJ2-5	TGTGCCAGCAGCCGAGCGGGGTCAGAGACCCAGTACTTC	CASSRAGSETQYF
TRBD1	-	TRBV5-1	TRBJ1-1	TGCGCCAGCAGCTCGGGAGACAGGGTGGGCACTGAAGCTTTCTTT	CASSSGDRVGTEAFF
-	-	TRBV30	TRBJ2-2	TGTGCCTGGATTAAACGAGGGGCCGGGGAGCTGTTTTTT	CAWIKRGAGELFF